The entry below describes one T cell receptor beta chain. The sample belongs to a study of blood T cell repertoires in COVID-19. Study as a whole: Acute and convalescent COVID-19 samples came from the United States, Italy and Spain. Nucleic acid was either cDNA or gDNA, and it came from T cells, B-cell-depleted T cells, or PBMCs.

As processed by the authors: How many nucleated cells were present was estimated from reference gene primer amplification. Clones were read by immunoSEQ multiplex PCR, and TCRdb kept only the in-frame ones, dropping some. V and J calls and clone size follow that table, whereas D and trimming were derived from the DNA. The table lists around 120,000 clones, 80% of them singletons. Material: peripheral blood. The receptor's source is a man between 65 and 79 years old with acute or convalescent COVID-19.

The CDR3, as DNA: TGTGCCAGCAGTGACAGGGGGCAAGGGGAGACCCAGTACTTC. Translating gives CASSDRGQGETQYF. The chain couples TRBV6-4 to TRBJ2-5; 7 bases fit TRBD1. The junction had 5 bases not matched to a gene; V was cut back by 2 bases and J by 5 bases. The CDR3 consists of 14 residues. CDR1 and CDR2 from the germline V gene are MRHNA and SNTAGT.